These 24 T cell receptor beta chains were sequenced from one sample in a study of Graves' ophthalmopathy and Graves' hyperthyroidism (dated by TCRdb to between 2017 and 2018). Sequencing took place on an Illumina HiSeq 2000. For repertoire sequencing, TCR beta CDR3 regions were amplified from RNA transcripts. A first-round RT-PCR used HTBI primers with the Qiagen OneStep RT-PCR kit, followed by a second-round multiplex PCR, size selection and purification. TCRdb redid the processing of the public reads, applying fastp at Q25 and MiXCR, and retained in-frame beta chains. Records with the same CDR3 protein are collapsed into one entry carrying the most frequent genes and DNA. The sample contains 560,000 or so distinct CDR3 sequences, under 45% of them found a single time. The top ten hold about 4% of the sample. The sample taken for sequencing was peripheral blood or thyroid tissue (not recorded which). These receptors all stem from an adult man with Graves' hyperthyroidism.

The V call is TRBV2, the J call TRBJ1-4; D not certain. The germline V and J ends were trimmed by 8 bases and 3 bases, with 10 bases remaining between them. Germline V gene data show CDR1 as SNHLY and CDR2 as FYNNEI. The CDR3 is 13 residues long. The DNA for the CDR3 is TGTGCCAGCCAGGACGGGGCTAATGAAAAACTGTTTTTT. As protein: CASQDGANEKLFF.

The chain has TRBV25-1 and TRBJ2-7, with TRBD1 identical over 8 bases. J lost 6 bases, V lost 2 bases, and 9 bases had no gene match. Germline V gene lookup returns CDR1 MGHDK and CDR2 SYGVNS. This CDR3 contains 15 residues. CDR3 loop: CASSEQTGARGEQYF. The DNA for the CDR3 is TGTGCCAGCAGTGAACAGACAGGGGCACGGGGCGAGCAGTACTTC.

This clonotype was counted at least ten times. The chain couples TRBV12-3 or TRBV12-4 to TRBJ1-1, with a tentative D call TRBD1 (6 bases). V dropped 8 bases and J dropped 0 bases, with 7 bases sitting between them. The CDR3 has 12 amino acids. CDR3 in amino acids: CASGTLNTEAFF. In DNA, the CDR3 is TGTGCCAGCGGGACACTGAACACTGAAGCTTTCTTT.

The CDR3 loop reads CASSLAAGMLETQYF. The CDR3 DNA reads TGCGCCAGCAGCTTGGCGGCAGGAATGCTAGAGACCCAGTACTTC. The chain uses TRBV5-1 and TRBJ2-5; D not certain. Per germline, CDR1 SGHRS and CDR2 YFSETQ. CDR3 size: 15 residues. Trimming took off 0 bases at V and 4 bases at J, with 13 bases between the two ends.

The gene calls are TRBV7-6 and TRBJ2-5; no firm D call. Between the trimmed V and J ends, which lost 1 base and 5 bases, there was a span of 5 bases. From germline, CDR1 is SGHVS and CDR2 FNYEAQ. The CDR3 runs to 12 residues. The CDR3 sequence: CASSLGDETQYF. The CDR3 DNA is TGTGCCAGCAGCTTAGGCGACGAGACCCAGTACTTC.

The sample holds many counts of this clonotype. Mismatch with germline at one junction end may stem from a read error. The chain employs TRBV7-7 and TRBJ2-5; 8 nucleotides align to TRBD1. The CDR3 extends over 15 amino acids. Per germline, CDR1 SSHAT and CDR2 FNYEAQ (reference sequence). Here the CDR3 DNA reads TGTGCTAGCAGCTTACGGGCACAGGGGGGAGAGACCCAGTACTTC. Translated: CASSLRAQGGETQYF.

The sample holds many counts of this clonotype. The J gene is TRBJ1-2, the V gene TRBV6-1, with D possibly TRBD1 on 5 matching bases. The germline gives CDR1 MNHNS, CDR2 SASEGT. The CDR3 is made up of 14 amino acids. Trimming removed 3 bases from V and 4 bases from J, with 12 bases in between. CDR3 nucleotide sequence: TGTGCCAGCAGTGAGCTCACCGGGGGCTATGGCTACACCTTC. It specifies CASSELTGGYGYTF.

The genes are TRBV9 and TRBJ2-3; 11 bases map to TRBD2. The CDR3 loop spans 16 amino acids. Trimming cost V 3 bases and J 4 bases; bases outside gene matches: 7. Germline CDR1 is SGDLS and CDR2 is YYNGEE. CDR3 DNA sequence: TGTGCCAGCAGCGACCCCACTAGCGGGAGCTCAGATACGCAGTATTTT. It yields the protein CASSDPTSGSSDTQYF.

V gene TRBV10-3 combines with J gene TRBJ2-7; 12 nucleotides align to TRBD1. Germline lookup yields CDR1 ENHRY and CDR2 SYGVKD. The CDR3 is made up of 16 amino acids. Losses at the gene ends were 6 bases for V and 4 bases for J; bases not matched to a gene: 10. CDR3 sequence (DNA): TGTGCCATCAGCTCGGGACAGGGGGCGGCTGGGTACGAGCAGTACTTC. It encodes CAISSGQGAAGYEQYF.

The table lists this clonotype with many counts. The chain couples TRBV7-3 to TRBJ2-2; D unresolved. V dropped 5 bases and J dropped 3 bases, with 7 bases sitting between them. Germline V lookup: CDR1 SGHTA, CDR2 FQGTGA. The CDR3 is 13 residues long. CDR3 protein: CASSPDHTGELFF. The CDR3 DNA reads as TGTGCCAGCAGCCCGGATCACACCGGGGAGCTGTTTTTT.

The chain has TRBV4-1 and TRBJ1-5, with 8 bases aligning to TRBD1. J lost 6 bases, V lost 4 bases, and 11 bases had no gene match. CDR3 length: 16 residues. Looked up from germline, CDR1 is MGHRA and CDR2 is YSYEKL. The CDR3 here is CASSPRQGSQGQPQHF. Written as DNA, the CDR3 is TGCGCCAGCAGCCCCCGACAGGGGAGTCAGGGTCAGCCCCAGCATTTT.

In this sample, this clonotype turned up many times. The V gene is TRBV5-8, the J gene TRBJ1-1, with D possibly being TRBD1 (5 bases). Germline CDR1 SGHTS, CDR2 YDEGEE. V shed 3 bases and J shed 0 bases, with 9 bases lying between them. The CDR3 is made up of 14 amino acids. The CDR3 DNA reads TGTGCCAGCAGCTCGACAGCGATGAACACTGAAGCTTTCTTT. It specifies CASSSTAMNTEAFF.

The chain employs TRBV5-4 and TRBJ2-1; perhaps TRBD2 as D (7 bases). Germline V gene sequence: CDR1 SGHNT, CDR2 YYREEE (reference sequence). This CDR3 spans 16 amino acids. V was cut by 4 bases and J by 0 bases, with 14 bases left in between. CDR3 loop: CASSPRGGHSYNEQFF. For the CDR3, the DNA is TGTGCCAGCAGCCCTCGCGGGGGCCACTCCTACAATGAGCAGTTCTTC. Supplemented by reference TRBV5-4 and TRBJ2-1, the full variable domain reads ETGVTQSPTHLIKTRGQQVTLRCSSQSGHNTVSWYQQALGQGPQFIFQYYREEENGRGNFPPRFSGLQFPNYSSELNVNALELDDSALYLCASSPRGGHSYNEQFFGPGTRLTVL.

This clonotype was seen ten or more times. The rearrangement uses TRBV6-5 and TRBJ2-2, with 8 bases aligning to TRBD2. The CDR3 spans 14 residues. V trimming: 2 bases; J trimming: 6 bases; junction bases outside the gene matches: 2. Per the germline V gene, CDR1 is MNHEY and CDR2 is SVGAGI. CDR3 residues: CASSYGTSSGELFF. The DNA for the CDR3 is TGTGCCAGCAGTTACGGGACTAGTTCCGGGGAGCTGTTTTTT.

The chain joins TRBV28 to TRBJ1-4; 9 nucleotides line up with TRBD1. With V trimmed by 5 bases and J by 5 bases, 6 bases remained unmatched. CDR1 MDHEN and CDR2 SYDVKM come from the germline V gene. The CDR3 covers 15 residues. CDR3 region: CASSNDGTGNEKLFF. The DNA for the CDR3 is TGTGCCAGCAGTAACGACGGGACAGGGAATGAAAAACTGTTTTTT.

This chain uses TRBV12-3 or TRBV12-4 with TRBJ2-3; 9 bases map to TRBD2. The CDR3 totals 15 residues. Trimming cost V 5 bases and J 3 bases; bases outside gene matches: 6. Here the CDR3 reads CASSGPGLATDTQYF. CDR3 bases: TGTGCCAGCAGTGGCCCGGGACTAGCAACAGATACGCAGTATTTT.

The CDR3 spells CASSLTGNSYTF. The CDR3 coding sequence is TGTGCCAGCAGCTTAACAGGGAATAGCTACACCTTC. The chain is built from TRBV7-9 and TRBJ1-2; tentatively, D is TRBD1 (6 bases). Germline V lookup: CDR1 SEHNR, CDR2 FQNEAQ (reference sequence). The CDR3 is made up of 12 amino acids. V was cut by 2 bases and J by 9 bases, with 10 bases left in between.

The rearrangement joins TRBV15 to TRBJ2-1; the match to TRBD1 covers 12 bases. The CDR3 is 13 residues long. Germline assignment: CDR1 LNHNV and CDR2 YYDKDF (reference sequence). V lost 8 bases to trimming and J lost 8 bases; unmatched junction nucleotides: 4. The DNA for the CDR3 is TGTGCCACCCAGGGACAGGGGGCCTATGAGCAGTTCTTC. Translation gives CATQGQGAYEQFF.

This clonotype came up many times. The genes are TRBV19 and TRBJ1-2; 8 nucleotides match TRBD1. The CDR3 is made up of 13 amino acids. Germline CDR1 and CDR2: LNHDA and SQIVND (reference sequence). J lost 3 bases, V lost 3 bases, and 0 bases had no gene match. The CDR3 reads CASSMDRDYGYTF. CDR3 DNA: TGTGCCAGTAGTATGGACAGGGACTATGGCTACACCTTC.

This clonotype was counted many times. The chain links TRBV14 to TRBJ2-2; D unclear. V lost 2 bases, J lost 1 base, and 2 bases lay in between. Germline CDR1 and CDR2: SGHDN and FVKESK. CDR3 length: 13 amino acids. This CDR3 is CASSQLNTGELFF. The CDR3 coding sequence is TGTGCCAGCAGCCAATTGAACACCGGGGAGCTGTTTTTT.

Notes on this clonotype: Here the CDR3 omits its conserved ending phenylalanine or tryptophan, so a read error is the likely source. The chain has TRBV6-5 and TRBJ2-5; 7 nucleotides line up with TRBD2. The CDR3 extends over 16 amino acids. V gave up 0 bases and J gave up 2 bases; unmatched junction bases: 6. Germline CDR1 MNHEY, CDR2 SVGAGI. The DNA of the CDR3 is TGTGCCAGCAGTTACTCGATTCGGGGGGTTCAAGAGACCCAGTACCTC. Its translation: CASSYSIRGVQETQYL.

The V call is TRBV5-5, the J call TRBJ2-3; 11 positions match TRBD2. Looked up from germline, CDR1 is SGHKS and CDR2 is YYEKEE (reference sequence). Trimming took 2 bases from V and 2 from J; bases not matched to a gene: 7. The CDR3 covers 17 residues. The CDR3 region has the DNA TGTGCCAGCAGCTTTCACAGACTAGCGGGGAACACAGATACGCAGTATTTT. It codes for CASSFHRLAGNTDTQYF.

In its sample, this clonotype was seen many times. This chain joins TRBV20-1 and TRBJ1-2; D is undetermined. Germline V gene sequence: CDR1 DFQATT, CDR2 SNEGSKA (reference sequence). This CDR3 comprises 12 residues. Trimming stripped 1 base from V and 6 bases from J, with 9 bases between. The CDR3 here is CSARAPIDGYTF. In DNA form, the CDR3 reads TGCAGTGCTAGAGCGCCAATAGATGGCTACACCTTC.

This clonotype was detected many times. V and J are TRBV19 and TRBJ1-5, with 9 bases identical to TRBD1. There are 16 residues in the CDR3. The germline V gene encodes CDR1 LNHDA and CDR2 SQIVND (reference sequence). V lost 4 bases, J lost 5 bases, and 9 bases stayed unmatched. The CDR3 reads CASSKTGTGSDQPQHF. In nucleotides, the CDR3 is TGTGCCAGTAGTAAAACCGGGACAGGGTCCGATCAGCCCCAGCATTTT.